These 19 T cell receptor beta chains came from one sample sequenced in a study of blood T cell repertoires in COVID-19. Sequencing used immunoSEQ multiplex PCR; TCRdb keeps in-frame clones, though not all of them. The sample yields 250,000 to 350,000 clones, roughly nine tenths seen once. Sequenced: PBMCs or T cells enriched from blood (not recorded which). These receptors all come from a woman under 40 who had recovered from COVID-19.

This chain uses TRBV7-3 with TRBJ2-1, with D perhaps TRBD2 (6 bases). From germline, CDR1 is SGHTA and CDR2 FQGTGA. The CDR3 spans 14 residues. Trimming took off 2 bases at V and 8 bases at J, with 13 bases between the two ends. CDR3 nucleotide sequence: TGTGCCAGCAGCTTATCAGGTCTAGCGCATGAGCAGTTCTTC. As protein: CASSLSGLAHEQFF.

The chain links TRBV5-3 to TRBJ1-1; 7 bases line up with TRBD1. TRBV5-3 falls under the ORF class, with uncertain function. The CDR3 length is 15 residues. V shed 1 base and J 1 base; nucleotides not matched to a gene: 4. CDR3 nucleotide sequence: TGTGCCAGAAGCTTGAAGGGGGCATCGAACACTGAAGCTTTCTTT. Translating it yields CARSLKGASNTEAFF.

The V call is TRBV9, the J call TRBJ2-1; D uncertain. CDR1 SGDLS and CDR2 YYNGEE come from the germline V gene. The CDR3 covers 13 residues. Between the trimmed V and J ends, which lost 1 base and 5 bases, there was a span of 7 bases. The CDR3 nucleotides are TGTGCCAGCAGCGTAAGCCCGAACAATGAGCAGTTCTTC. Translating gives CASSVSPNNEQFF.

This rearrangement joins TRBV7-2 to TRBJ1-2; no reliable D call. V gave up 4 bases and J gave up 8 bases, with 20 bases separating them. CDR3 length: 15 residues. Germline CDR1 and CDR2: SGHTA and FQGNSA. The CDR3 sequence: CASSSRKGGISGYTF. The CDR3 DNA sequence: TGTGCCAGCAGCTCCAGGAAGGGCGGGATCTCAGGCTACACCTTC.

The chain carries TRBV4-3 and TRBJ1-3; D is uncertain. The CDR3 contains 15 residues. The germline CDR1 and CDR2 sequences are LGHNA and YSLEER. The germline V and J ends were trimmed by 0 bases and 7 bases, with 13 bases remaining between them. CDR3 bases: TGCGCCAGCAGCCAAGAACGGCTACAGTCGAACACCATATATTTT. This translates into CASSQERLQSNTIYF.

This chain joins TRBV10-3 and TRBJ1-2; D perhaps matches TRBD1 (6 bases). Looked up from germline, CDR1 is ENHRY and CDR2 is SYGVKD. V was cut by 3 bases and J by 2 bases, with 7 bases left in between. CDR3 length: 13 amino acids. The CDR3 DNA reads as TGTGCCATCAGTGACCAGGGGAACTATGGCTACACCTTC. This sequence encodes CAISDQGNYGYTF.

V and J are TRBV11-2 and TRBJ2-1; 10 bases match TRBD1. V gave up 5 bases and J gave up 13 bases; unmatched junction bases: 8. The CDR3 runs 13 residues. Per germline, CDR1 SGHAT and CDR2 FQNNGV. The CDR3 reads CASSPRDRGQQFF. The CDR3 DNA reads TGTGCCAGCAGCCCCAGGGACAGGGGTCAACAGTTCTTC.

This clone has just a few counts. The CDR3 is CASSQGRGAYEQYF. The CDR3 DNA reads as TGCGCCAGCAGCCAAGGTCGGGGAGCCTACGAGCAGTACTTC. The chain is built from TRBV4-3 and TRBJ2-7, with D possibly matching TRBD2 (5 bases). Germline CDR1 reads LGHNA; CDR2 reads YSLEER. V was pared by 1 base and J by 2 bases, with 9 bases between. The CDR3 spans 14 residues.

The genes are TRBV2 and TRBJ1-5, with 9 bases aligning to TRBD1. The CDR3 consists of 16 residues. V lost 2 bases to trimming and J lost 9 bases; unmatched junction nucleotides: 11. CDR1 and CDR2 from the germline V gene are SNHLY and FYNNEI. The chain's CDR3 is CASSESAGTGNWPQHF. DNA of the CDR3: TGTGCCAGCAGTGAATCGGCTGGGACAGGGAACTGGCCCCAGCATTTT.

The chain joins TRBV11-3 to TRBJ2-5; 11 bases line up with TRBD2. Trimming removed 1 base from V and 0 bases from J; junction bases left unmatched: 4. This CDR3 is built from 17 residues. Germline V lookup: CDR1 SGHNT, CDR2 YENEEA. CDR3 bases: TGTGCCAGCAGCTTAGCGCTAGCGGGGGGATACCAAGAGACCCAGTACTTC. Translation: CASSLALAGGYQETQYF.

The gene calls are TRBV9 and TRBJ2-1, with a possible D match to TRBD1 (5 bases). CDR1 SGDLS and CDR2 YYNGEE come from the germline V gene. V lost 0 bases and J 10 bases, leaving 14 bases between the germline ends. The CDR3 is made up of 14 amino acids. The CDR3 DNA reads as TGTGCCAGCAGCGTAGAGGGAAAAGGGGTCGAGCAGTTCTTC. Its protein is CASSVEGKGVEQFF.

The chain combines TRBV3-1 (or the pseudogene TRBV3-2) with TRBJ1-6; 7 bases align to TRBD1. Germline CDR1 and CDR2: LGHDT and YNNKEL (reference sequence). With V trimmed by 1 base and J by 13 bases, 7 bases remained unmatched. This CDR3 has 14 amino acids. The CDR3 DNA follows: TGTGCCAGCAGCCAAGGACAGGGAAGATCTCCCCTCCACTTT. Translating it yields CASSQGQGRSPLHF.

V usage is TRBV6-2 or TRBV6-3 and J usage is TRBJ2-7, with 7 bases lining up with TRBD1. CDR3 size: 21 residues. Trimming cost V 0 bases and J 3 bases; bases outside gene matches: 23. Germline CDR1 MNHEY, CDR2 SVGEGT. The CDR3 protein is CASSYSTAGTVYQGSNYEQYF. CDR3 bases: TGTGCCAGCAGTTACTCGACCGCCGGGACAGTTTATCAGGGGTCGAACTACGAGCAGTACTTC.

The chain employs TRBV4-2 and TRBJ2-7, with TRBD2 identical over 13 bases. Germline CDR1 is LGHNA and CDR2 is YNFKEQ. V shed 3 bases, J shed 7 bases, and the junction held 12 bases outside the gene matches. The CDR3 runs to 17 residues. The CDR3 reads CASSQGEGLAGAREQYF. The CDR3, as DNA: TGTGCCAGCAGCCAGGGGGAAGGACTAGCGGGAGCTCGGGAGCAGTACTTC.

This clone was recorded a few times. The chain recombines TRBV5-1 with TRBJ2-2; 10 positions match TRBD2. The ends lost 1 base at V and 7 bases at J; junction bases unmatched: 7. CDR1 and CDR2 from the germline V gene are SGHRS and YFSETQ. The CDR3 runs to 16 residues. The CDR3 sequence: CASSLRTAGGNGELFF. CDR3 bases: TGCGCCAGCAGCTTGCGAACAGCGGGAGGGAACGGGGAGCTGTTTTTT.

The V gene is TRBV7-6, the J gene TRBJ1-2; perhaps TRBD1 as D (6 bases). CDR1 and CDR2 (germline): SGHVS, FNYEAQ. The CDR3 totals 14 residues. Trimming pared 5 bases from V and 8 bases from J, leaving 18 bases between. This chain's CDR3 is CASSPNLQGWGYTF. DNA of the CDR3: TGTGCCAGCAGCCCTAACTTACAGGGATGGGGCTACACCTTC.

The chain combines TRBV6-5 with TRBJ1-5; 8 bases fit TRBD1. The germline gives CDR1 MNHEY, CDR2 SVGAGI. CDR3 size: 13 residues. V trimming: 6 bases; J trimming: 7 bases; junction bases outside the gene matches: 5. The CDR3, as DNA: TGTGCCAGCAGGCGCGGGACAGGACAGCCCCAGCATTTT. This gives the protein CASRRGTGQPQHF.

This chain uses TRBV5-1 with TRBJ2-1, with 9 bases that match TRBD2. Unmatched junction bases numbered 9, after V lost 4 bases and J lost 7 bases. The germline V gene encodes CDR1 SGHRS and CDR2 YFSETQ. This CDR3 spans 15 amino acids. The CDR3 nucleotides read TGCGCCAGCAGCCAGGGCGGCGGGGGGGCGAATGAGCAGTTCTTC. Protein product: CASSQGGGGANEQFF. The full variable domain, in which reference TRBV5-1 and TRBJ2-1 provide the parts outside the CDR3, is KAGVTQTPRYLIKTRGQQVTLSCSPISGHRSVSWYQQTPGQGLQFLFEYFSETQRNKGNFPGRFSGRQFSNSRSEMNVSTLELGDSALYLCASSQGGGGANEQFFGPGTRLTVL.

The chain recombines TRBV27 with TRBJ2-1; 16 positions match TRBD2. The CDR3 is made up of 18 amino acids. The germline V gene has CDR1 MNHEY and CDR2 SMNVEV (reference sequence). Losses at the gene ends were 3 bases for V and 10 bases for J; bases not matched to a gene: 12. The CDR3 reads CASSFRQGTSGRAGEQFF. CDR3 DNA sequence: TGTGCCAGCAGTTTTCGGCAGGGGACTAGCGGGAGGGCAGGGGAGCAGTTCTTC.